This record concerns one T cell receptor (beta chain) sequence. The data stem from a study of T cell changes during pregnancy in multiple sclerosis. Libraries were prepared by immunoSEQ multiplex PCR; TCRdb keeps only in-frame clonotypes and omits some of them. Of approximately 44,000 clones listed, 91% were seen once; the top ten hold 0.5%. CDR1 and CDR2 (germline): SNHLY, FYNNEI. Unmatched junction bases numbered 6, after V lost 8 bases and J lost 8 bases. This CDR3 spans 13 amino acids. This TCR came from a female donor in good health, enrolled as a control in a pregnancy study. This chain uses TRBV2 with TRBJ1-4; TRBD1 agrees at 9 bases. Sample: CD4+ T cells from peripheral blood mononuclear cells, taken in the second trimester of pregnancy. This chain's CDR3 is CASSGTGHEKLFF. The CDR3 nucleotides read TGTGCCAGCTCCGGGACAGGGCACGAAAAACTGTTTTTT.